This is a list of T cell receptor beta chains from one sample in a study of blood T cell repertoires in COVID-19. This table comes from immunoSEQ multiplex PCR, and its TCRdb copy is limited to in-frame clones, with some not included. The data contain under 300,000 clones, about 85% of them singletons. Material for sequencing was PBMCs or T cells enriched from blood (not recorded which). The source of these receptors is a woman between 50 and 59 years old who had been exposed to COVID-19. Both conserved end residues are part of each CDR3. A D gene is named only where the DNA matches it firmly. Size is omitted from some rows. Given values are once, few, many or a class for expanded clones.

length,size,V,J,D,CDR3,DNA
14,-,TRBV27,TRBJ1-1,TRBD1,CASSLLPGGSEAFF,TGTGCCAGCAGTTTACTCCCAGGGGGAAGTGAAGCTTTCTTT
17,-,TRBV5-1,TRBJ1-3,TRBD1,CASSLGTGGKLGNTIYF,TGCGCCAGCAGCTTGGGGACAGGGGGCAAATTGGGAAACACCATATATTTT
16,-,TRBV20-1,TRBJ2-3,-,CSASVPGQLTTDTQYF,TGCAGTGCTAGTGTACCCGGACAGCTTACTACAGATACGCAGTATTTT
11,-,TRBV20-1,TRBJ2-3,-,CSARSGDTQYF,TGCAGTGCTAGGAGTGGAGATACGCAGTATTTT
14,-,TRBV19,TRBJ1-4,-,CASSIFPEDEKLFF,TGTGCCAGTAGTATATTTCCAGAGGATGAAAAACTGTTTTTT
15,few,TRBV3-1/TRBV3-2,TRBJ1-1,-,CASSQVGGARTEAFF,TGTGCCAGCAGCCAAGTGGGGGGGGCTAGGACTGAAGCTTTCTTT
19,-,TRBV4-3,TRBJ2-1,-,CASSPNPREAAFSYNEQFF,TGCGCCAGCAGCCCCAACCCCCGGGAAGCGGCGTTCTCCTACAATGAGCAGTTCTTC
14,-,TRBV3-1/TRBV3-2,TRBJ2-2,-,CASSHRLATGELFF,TGTGCCAGCAGCCACCGTTTAGCCACCGGGGAGCTGTTTTTT
14,-,TRBV7-9,TRBJ1-6,TRBD1,CASSLGRGNPPLHF,TGTGCCAGCAGCTTAGGCAGGGGGAATCCACCCCTCCACTTT
16,-,TRBV7-2,TRBJ1-1,-,CASSLQGRGSGTEAFF,TGTGCCAGCAGCTTACAAGGCAGGGGCAGTGGGACTGAAGCTTTCTTT
17,once,TRBV4-1,TRBJ1-5,-,CASSQDGQFYSNQPQHF,TGCGCCAGCAGCCAAGATGGGCAGTTCTATAGCAATCAGCCCCAGCATTTT
13,many,TRBV7-2,TRBJ1-1,-,CASSSRRDTEAFF,TGTGCCAGCAGCTCTAGGCGGGACACTGAAGCTTTCTTT
15,-,TRBV19,TRBJ2-7,-,CASSSRGGPSYEQYF,TGTGCCAGTAGTAGCCGCGGGGGCCCCTCCTACGAGCAGTACTTC
18,-,TRBV10-3,TRBJ1-3,TRBD1,CAISVLDRDFDSGNTIYF,TGTGCCATCAGTGTTCTTGACAGGGATTTCGACTCTGGAAACACCATATATTTT
16,-,TRBV5-1,TRBJ1-1,TRBD1,CAKGDRAPLMNTEAFF,TGCGCCAAGGGGGACAGGGCCCCCCTAATGAACACTGAAGCTTTCTTT
17,-,TRBV14,TRBJ2-6,-,CASSQALGGPGANVLTF,TGTGCCAGCAGCCAAGCTTTGGGGGGGCCTGGGGCCAACGTCCTGACTTTC
14,-,TRBV6-4,TRBJ1-1,-,CASSREASNTEAFF,TGTGCCAGCTCCAGGGAAGCCTCGAACACTGAAGCTTTCTTT
19,few,TRBV19,TRBJ2-1,-,CASSIPVTLGLKSRNEQFF,TGTGCCAGTAGTATACCCGTGACCCTCGGACTGAAAAGTAGGAATGAGCAGTTCTTC
14,few,TRBV6-5,TRBJ1-2,-,CASRGDTYPYGYTF,TGTGCCAGCAGGGGGGACACATACCCCTATGGCTACACCTTC
14,-,TRBV5-4,TRBJ2-4,TRBD1,CASSARQGQNIQYF,TGTGCCAGCAGCGCCCGACAGGGACAGAACATTCAGTACTTC
15,many,TRBV5-1,TRBJ2-3,TRBD1,CASSLGTGLADTQYF,TGCGCCAGCAGCTTGGGGACAGGGCTAGCAGATACGCAGTATTTT
13,-,TRBV7-2,TRBJ2-5,-,CASSKGSQETQYF,TGTGCCAGCAGCAAGGGGTCCCAAGAGACCCAGTACTTC
15,-,TRBV7-9,TRBJ1-2,-,CASRAQGLGDYGYTF,TGTGCCAGTCGTGCTCAAGGGCTCGGGGATTATGGCTACACCTTC
14,few,TRBV5-3,TRBJ2-2,TRBD2,CARSSDGRIGELFF,TGTGCCAGAAGCTCCGACGGGAGGATCGGGGAGCTGTTTTTT
15,-,TRBV7-8,TRBJ1-3,-,CASTHASGLGNTIYF,TGTGCCAGCACCCACGCCTCGGGTCTCGGAAACACCATATATTTT
14,-,TRBV9,TRBJ1-5,-,CASSVASGNQPQHF,TGTGCCAGCAGCGTAGCTTCGGGCAATCAGCCCCAGCATTTT
15,-,TRBV7-2,TRBJ1-2,TRBD1,CASSPPPGQGTGYTF,TGTGCCAGCAGCCCTCCCCCGGGACAGGGTACTGGCTACACCTTC
15,-,TRBV10-2,TRBJ1-2,-,CASSESGGGLNGYTF,TGCGCCAGCAGTGAGTCGGGCGGGGGCTTGAATGGCTACACCTTC
15,-,TRBV19,TRBJ1-5,-,CASRTDSYSNQPQHF,TGTGCCAGTAGGACAGATTCATATAGCAATCAGCCCCAGCATTTT